The TCR beta chain described here comes from a study of CD8 T cells in ankylosing spondylitis (dated 2017 in TCRdb). In terms of the full investigation: To find TCR variants linked to disease, the study profiled T cell receptor beta repertoires in ankylosing spondylitis patients and healthy donors. The full study cohort was made up of about 25 ankylosing spondylitis patients and about a hundred healthy donors. Peripheral blood was sampled, and synovial fluid was also collected from ankylosing spondylitis patients. The research as a whole found: The disease-linked clones were reported to be significantly enriched in matched synovial fluid samples from ankylosing spondylitis patients. The disease-linked clones had a CD8+ phenotype and were found at relatively low frequencies in peripheral blood. Blood from ankylosing spondylitis patients appeared to be characterized by a TCR beta motif composed of eight or nine highly homologous amino acid variants. Some TCR beta motif variants had previously been reported in synovial fluid and blood of reactive arthritis patients, which suggested common disease-initiation mechanisms.

V and J lose 5 bases and 1 base, and a span of 15 bases separates them. Including the terminal cysteine and phenylalanine, the CDR3 comprises 17 residues. The sequence is cut down to CDR3 DNA, 51 bases in frame from base 1. The table lists this clonotype with many counts. Its antigen remains unidentified. No much larger clone is present one base from it, and per-base qualities are unavailable. The sample was run on an Illumina HiSeq 2500. Quantitative 5'-RACE with molecular barcodes was the method used to prepare the TCR beta libraries. The original methods were these. Disease-linked TCR variants were identified with a new computational method built on a probabilistic model of VDJ rearrangement. TCRdb itself trimmed the public reads at Q25 with fastp, ran MiXCR and retained productive beta chains. Rows are combined by CDR3 protein, so each entry shows the most common genes and DNA. TCRdb's processing, not the authors' own work, is the source of the V and J calls. This sample comprises about 190,000 distinct CDR3 sequences, 10% to 15% of them detected only once. Of the sample, about 11% falls within the top ten clones.

The sequence joins TRBV12-3 or TRBV12-4 to TRBJ1-6; matching of 5 bases hints at TRBD1 as the D gene. The sequenced material came from blood, either unsorted or a sorted T cell fraction (not recorded which). The sequence derives from a female donor with ankylosing spondylitis or in good health (not recorded which). The CDR3 reads as follows: CASSPPGWGSYNSPLHF. The DNA sequence is TGTGCCAGCAGTCCACCGGGGTGGGGGTCCTATAATTCACCCCTCCACTTT.